One T cell receptor (beta chain) is described in this entry. Its antigen is undetermined. The sample belongs to a study of T cells expressing NK-cell markers. For each CDR3 protein, TCRdb gives one entry from its re-call of the 5' RACE reads, without DNA. The ten most abundant clones cover around a tenth of a sample with about 410,000 distinct CDR3 sequences. Study findings and constraints: Roughly 6 donors showed dominant NKG2C+ clonotypes comprising roughly 1.0-7.0% of their CD8+ T cells. Specificity for HCMV among expanded NKG2C+ T cell clones was not established.

The CDR3 loop spans 18 amino acids. Looked up from germline, CDR1 is DFQATT and CDR2 is SNEGSKA (reference sequence). The sample consisted of blood T cells: a sorted CD56 or NKG2C T cell subset, CD4+ or CD8+ T cells, or bulk PBMC T cells (not recorded which). V gene TRBV20-1 combines with J gene TRBJ1-1; TCRdb returns TRBD1, unconfirmable since there is no DNA. The origin of this receptor is a woman between 50 and 59 years old in good health. The CDR3: CSAGPGSRGPSVGTEAFF.